This record covers a single T cell receptor (beta chain). There are 14 residues in the CDR3. V lost 5 bases and J lost 5, with 15 bases in between. CDR1 MNHEY and CDR2 SMNVEV come from the germline V gene (reference sequence). This entry belongs to a study of blood T cell repertoires in COVID-19. Study-level background: The United States, Italy and Spain supplied acute and convalescent COVID-19 samples.

Source study methods: Estimates of nucleated cell counts were drawn from the amplification of reference gene primers. Measured with immunoSEQ multiplex PCR; TCRdb has only the in-frame clones, and not every one. Clone size and the V and J calls come from that table; the DNA yielded D and trimming. The sample lists over 200,000 clones, around 80% occurring once. Seattle patient enrollment occurred during active infection, with longitudinal follow-up thereafter. Source material: peripheral blood. The TCR comes from a woman in her thirties with COVID-19, enrolled during active disease. V and J are TRBV27 and TRBJ2-5; D remains ambiguous. In nucleotides, the CDR3 is TGTGCCAGCAGTCTCGACAAGGCCGCGGAGACCCAGTACTTC. This gives the protein CASSLDKAAETQYF.